This T cell receptor (beta chain) was sequenced in a study of T cells after yellow fever vaccination. Template switching by 5'RACE produced TCR cDNA, adding a universal primer site and UMIs. TCRdb reprocessed the 5' RACE reads with MiXCR, giving one entry per CDR3 protein. The sample holds approximately 180,000 distinct CDR3 sequences, about 6.2% seen once. In the case of this clonotype: Its antigen is not known.

Broader study findings: The study re-detected most primary-vaccination clones after the booster (roughly 95% CD4, just over 85% CD8). Weaker overall, the secondary response nonetheless peaked faster (day 5 versus 15).

The length of the CDR3 is 14 residues. In germline, CDR1 is SGHRS, CDR2 YFSETQ. Trimming removed 3 bases at V and 5 bases at J, with 13 bases between. This sequence joins TRBV5-1 and TRBJ2-3, with D uncertain. The material sequenced was CD4+ T cells sorted from PBMCs, taken on the day of the first yellow fever vaccination. The sequence derives from a man in his late teens or twenties who received the YFV17D yellow fever vaccine. The CDR3 region is CASSSRPTGDTQYF. For the CDR3, the DNA is TGCGCCAGCAGCTCCCGACCCACCGGAGATACGCAGTATTTT.